This is a list of T cell receptor beta chains from one sample in a study of cytomegalovirus exposure and HLA in healthy donors. Method: immunoSEQ multiplex PCR; TCRdb's copy keeps in-frame clones and lacks some. The sample contains 100,000 to 150,000 clones, roughly 88% of which appear only once. Sequencing input: PBMCs. Every receptor here comes from a boy younger than 18 in good health and CMV-seronegative. Both conserved end residues are trimmed from each CDR3. Each record gives: D gene, J gene, V gene, CDR3 protein. D genes are given only for firm matches.

>.|TRBJ2-2|TRBV30
AWRDRGGTGTGELF
>TRBD2|TRBJ2-1|TRBV6-6
ASSTGTSVREQF
>.|TRBJ1-1|TRBV7-2
ASTGVMNTEAF
>.|TRBJ2-2|TRBV7-7
ASSLNPGNTGELF
>.|TRBJ2-3|TRBV13
ASSQDGTWGDTQY
>.|TRBJ1-6|TRBV7-2
ASSLGSSPLH
>.|TRBJ1-5|TRBV27
ASRLGGAHQPQH
>TRBD2|TRBJ2-7|TRBV4-3
ASSQGMGLAHTYEQY
>.|TRBJ1-1|TRBV18
ASSPELDNAEAF
>TRBD1|TRBJ1-5|TRBV2
ASRDRVGSPQH
>.|TRBJ2-3|TRBV18
ASSPGQTDTQY
>.|TRBJ1-5|TRBV19
ASSVAGLNQPQH
>.|TRBJ2-3|TRBV27
ASSLGRGWADTQY
>TRBD1|TRBJ1-5|TRBV6-5
ASSSRQGVQPQH
>.|TRBJ1-1|TRBV9
ASSVGTSTEAF
>TRBD1|TRBJ1-2|TRBV14
ASSQESGQAFLDGYT
>.|TRBJ2-5|TRBV19
ASSPLDRQETQY
>.|TRBJ1-5|TRBV27
AIPRDGGLSNQPQH
>.|TRBJ2-7|TRBV5-6
ASSLWESDEQY
>.|TRBJ1-1|TRBV6-5
ASRTEAMADTEAF
>TRBD2|TRBJ2-7|TRBV7-8
ASSLGGLVSYEQY
>.|TRBJ2-6|TRBV7-3
ASSLSPGAGANVLT
>.|TRBJ1-1|TRBV7-9
ASGSTEAF
>TRBD1|TRBJ1-2|TRBV19
ASSIVGGQGDSANYGYT
>.|TRBJ2-7|TRBV6-5
ASSYSVGGGVYEQY
>TRBD1|TRBJ1-6|TRBV28
ASTPGTGGSPLH
>TRBD2|TRBJ2-1|TRBV11-1
ASSSGTRDNEQF
>TRBD2|TRBJ2-1|TRBV30
ALAGSSYNEQF
>TRBD1|TRBJ2-5|TRBV5-1
ASSTTGGGQETQY
>.|TRBJ1-3|TRBV6-5
ASSSGLLSGNTIY
>.|TRBJ1-1|TRBV5-1
ASSLSGAITEAF